This T cell receptor beta chain stems from a study of Graves' ophthalmopathy and Graves' hyperthyroidism. Regarding this clonotype: Antigen unknown.

Study-level points and caveats: Ophthalmopathy and stable hyperthyroidism were discriminated by a 13-signature model, with over 85% sensitivity and approximately 78% specificity.

The TCR beta CDR3 regions underwent amplification from RNA transcripts. RT-PCR with HTBI primers came first, then second-round multiplex PCR. TCRdb re-called the multiplex PCR reads with MiXCR, one entry per CDR3 protein. The table records about 700,000 distinct CDR3 sequences, about 44% of them present only once. Sequencing was done on a sample of peripheral blood. This TCR was sampled from an adult man with Graves' ophthalmopathy.

CDR3 nucleotide sequence: TGTGCCAGCTCCGGGACAGGAGATAACTATGGCTACACCTTC. Translating it yields CASSGTGDNYGYTF. V usage is TRBV10-3 and J usage is TRBJ1-2; 8 nucleotides agree with TRBD1. Germline CDR1 is ENHRY and CDR2 is SYGVKD. CDR3 length: 14 amino acids. The V segment lost 10 bases and the J segment 1 base; nucleotides outside the gene matches: 8.